The subject of this entry is one TCR beta chain. This sample is part of a study of blood T cell repertoires in COVID-19. The CDR3 spans 15 residues. Germline values: CDR1 SGHTA, CDR2 FQGNSA. With 5 bases clipped from V and 3 bases from J, the junction kept 7 bases outside the gene matches. Here immunoSEQ multiplex PCR was the method, and the copy in TCRdb shows in-frame clones only, minus some. The data hold around 240,000 clones, with roughly 86% observed a single time. The V call is TRBV7-2, the J call TRBJ1-5; 7 positions agree with TRBD1. This sequence originates from a woman aged 25 to 39 who had recovered from COVID-19. Sequenced input: peripheral blood. For the CDR3, the DNA is TGTGCCAGCAGCCTCGGCAGGGGGGACAATCAGCCCCAGCATTTT. Its translation: CASSLGRGDNQPQHF.